This T cell receptor beta chain derives from a study of cytomegalovirus exposure and HLA in healthy donors (dated by TCRdb to the late 2010s). Regarding the research as a whole: A later analysis indicated that the 120 or so validation repertoires were generated on the platform also employed for the roughly 720 repertoires of the first cohort. The study was designed to test whether signatures of past pathogen exposure could be identified by cataloging public T cell receptors. Besides the first cohort of under 700 subjects, a separate validation cohort made up of 120 different subjects was used. To predict cytomegalovirus infection status, the study combined high-throughput TCR immunosequencing, statistical association of individual TCRs with disease status, and machine learning.

Donors formed part of the validation cohort, which comprised 120 subjects and was distinct from the first cohort of 666 subjects. This clone was detected only once. Its antigen is currently not known. No much larger clone is present one base from it, and per-base qualities are unavailable. The library was obtained by the immunoSEQ multiplex PCR assay. The authors' pipeline ran thus. A statistical classification framework was built to diagnose cytomegalovirus status from the catalog of TCR beta chain sequences. TCRdb stores this immuneACCESS table with in-frame sequences only. Part of the clones is absent; in the studies checked, under half of the shortfall reflects unresolved V genes, and no reason is known for the rest. V and J calls and clone size are those listed in that table; D and trimming were worked out from the DNA. Across this sample there are more than 140,000 clones, with roughly 91% seen only once. The biggest ten clones account for 3.3% of the sample.

Findings and caveats that apply to the study as a whole: It was suggested by the authors that the approach could potentially be generalized to other disease states and immunological phenotypes. Subsequent analysis determined that TCRs grouped into clusters in the first cohort also showed a tendency toward co-occurrence across the 130 or so validation repertoires, and roughly 94% of cluster scores exceeded 0. In both the original and validation cohorts, the classifier was reported to diagnose cytomegalovirus status with high specificity and sensitivity. In vitro tests confirmed that a few of the cytomegalovirus-associated TCR beta chains recognize cytomegalovirus antigens. In the study, about 150 TCR beta chains were listed as associated with cytomegalovirus. A later analysis had no HLA typing for the validation cohort, so co-occurrence there was scored across all 120 repertoires. Most TCR sequences were observed very rarely across donors, whereas some public TCRs were present in many individuals.

Sequencing was performed on PBMCs. The receptor was isolated from a young woman in good health and CMV-seropositive.

The nucleotide sequence reads TGCGCCAGCAGCTTAAGGACAGGCCCCAATCAGCCCCAGCATTTT. Its coded protein is CASSLRTGPNQPQHF. Recombination joined TRBV5-1 with TRBJ1-5, with 7 central nucleotides matching TRBD1. The junction shows trimming of 2 bases on V and 3 bases on J, and the gene matches do not reach 5 bases of it. Measured from the cysteine to the phenylalanine, the CDR3 is 15 residues long. CDR3 DNA only is kept here, 45 bases in frame from base 1. Based on the germline V gene, the CDR1 and CDR2 sequences are SGHRS and YFSETQ.